This is a list of T cell receptor beta chains from one sample in a study of cytomegalovirus exposure and HLA in healthy donors. TCRdb's copy holds only in-frame clones and misses some; the assay was immunoSEQ multiplex PCR. The sample includes 200,000 to 300,000 clones, less than 90% seen only once; the top ten take approximately 12%. Sequencing was performed on PBMCs. The origin of the receptors is a man between 18 and 35 years old in good health and CMV-seropositive. CDR3s include the opening cysteine and the closing phenylalanine or tryptophan. D genes are given only for firm matches. Size values are once, few and many counts, or a class for expanded clones, and some rows have none.

clone size	D gene	V gene	J gene	CDR3 length	CDR3 DNA	CDR3 protein
-	-	TRBV30	TRBJ2-1	18	TGTGCCTGGAGTGTAACACGTCCAACGTCAACTTTCTACAATGAGCAGTTCTTC	CAWSVTRPTSTFYNEQFF
-	-	TRBV6-6	TRBJ2-7	13	TGTGCCAGCAGTCTGGCCCGGGGGCGCGAGCAGTACTTC	CASSLARGREQYF
once	TRBD1	TRBV28	TRBJ1-5	15	TGTGCCAGCAGTTTATTAGGGACAGGCAATCAGCCCCAGCATTTT	CASSLLGTGNQPQHF
-	-	TRBV5-1	TRBJ2-2	12	TGCGCCAGCAGCTGGGTCACCGGGGAGCTGTTTTTT	CASSWVTGELFF
-	TRBD2	TRBV7-9	TRBJ2-3	15	TGTGCCAGCAGCACTCTAGCGGGAGCCCCAGATACGCAGTATTTT	CASSTLAGAPDTQYF
-	TRBD2	TRBV9	TRBJ2-7	17	TGTGCCAGCAGCGTAGGAATCGAAGCGGGAGGTATCTACGAGCAGTACTTC	CASSVGIEAGGIYEQYF
-	-	TRBV5-1	TRBJ2-1	13	TGCGCCAGCAGCCTGGCCCCCGGATCCTGGCAGTTCTTC	CASSLAPGSWQFF
-	-	TRBV10-2	TRBJ1-2	13	TGCGCCAGCAGTGAGTCGAGACGGTATGGCTACACCTTC	CASSESRRYGYTF
-	-	TRBV5-1	TRBJ2-3	12	TGCGCCAGCAGCTTGGGCGGAGATACGCAGTATTTT	CASSLGGDTQYF
-	TRBD1	TRBV7-9	TRBJ2-7	16	TGTGCCAGCAGCTTAATTGGTAGGGGACAGTTATACGAGCAGTACTTC	CASSLIGRGQLYEQYF
-	TRBD2	TRBV7-9	TRBJ2-2	17	TGTGCCAGCGGACTACTAGCGGGATCAATCCACACCGGGGAGCTGTTTTTT	CASGLLAGSIHTGELFF
-	TRBD1	TRBV25-1	TRBJ1-3	17	TGTGCCAGCAGCATCAAATACAGGGGGAGCTCTGGAAACACCATATATTTT	CASSIKYRGSSGNTIYF
-	TRBD1	TRBV6-1	TRBJ1-1	12	TGTGCCAGCCGTTCTTGGACAGGGGAACCTTTCTTT	CASRSWTGEPFF
-	-	TRBV5-1	TRBJ1-1	15	TGCGCCAGCAGCATCCGACAGAGCGAGCAGACTGAAGCTTTCTTT	CASSIRQSEQTEAFF
-	TRBD1	TRBV11-3	TRBJ2-7	12	TGTGCCAGCAGCCGACAGGGGGCCGAGCAGTACTTC	CASSRQGAEQYF
-	-	TRBV9	TRBJ2-2	14	TGTGCCAGCAGCGGGCGACAGGTCATCGGGGAGCTGTTTTTT	CASSGRQVIGELFF
-	-	TRBV4-1	TRBJ2-5	13	TGCGCCAGCAGCCCCACGGGGCGAGAGACCCAGTACTTC	CASSPTGRETQYF
-	-	TRBV6-1	TRBJ1-1	13	TGTGCCAGCAGTGAACAGATTAACACTGAAGCTTTCTTT	CASSEQINTEAFF
-	TRBD2	TRBV9	TRBJ2-7	16	TGTGCCAGCAGCTCCAAGGGACTAGCGGGGACCTACGAGCAGTACTTC	CASSSKGLAGTYEQYF
-	TRBD2	TRBV6-5	TRBJ2-5	14	TGTGCCAGTGATCTTAGCGGGGAGGGGTTGGCCCAGTACTTC	CASDLSGEGLAQYF
-	-	TRBV28	TRBJ1-1	13	TGTGCCAGCAGACACGGACGGAACACTGAAGCTTTCTTT	CASRHGRNTEAFF
-	-	TRBV29-1	TRBJ1-2	12	TGCAGCGTTGATAGATTTAACTATGGCTACACCTTC	CSVDRFNYGYTF
-	-	TRBV4-1	TRBJ2-1	12	TGCGCCAGCAGCCAGGGGACAAATGAGCAGTTCTTC	CASSQGTNEQFF
-	TRBD1	TRBV30	TRBJ2-3	12	TGTGCCTGGGGGACAGCTCCGGATACGCAGTATTTT	CAWGTAPDTQYF